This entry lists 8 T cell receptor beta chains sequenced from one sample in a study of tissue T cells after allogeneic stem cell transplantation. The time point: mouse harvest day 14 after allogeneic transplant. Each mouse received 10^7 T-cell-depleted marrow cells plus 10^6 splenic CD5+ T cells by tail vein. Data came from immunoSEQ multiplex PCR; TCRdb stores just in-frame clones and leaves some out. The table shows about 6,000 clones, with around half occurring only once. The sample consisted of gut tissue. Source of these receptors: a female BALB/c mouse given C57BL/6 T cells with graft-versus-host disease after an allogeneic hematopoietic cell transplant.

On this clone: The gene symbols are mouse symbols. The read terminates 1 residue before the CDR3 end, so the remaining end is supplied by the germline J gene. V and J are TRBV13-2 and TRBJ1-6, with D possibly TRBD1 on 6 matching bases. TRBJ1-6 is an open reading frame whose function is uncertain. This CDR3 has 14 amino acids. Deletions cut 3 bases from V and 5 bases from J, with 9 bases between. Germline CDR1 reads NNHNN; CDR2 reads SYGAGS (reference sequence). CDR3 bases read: TGTGCCAGCGGTGTCCGGGACAATAATTCGCCCCTCTAC. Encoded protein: CASGVRDNNSPLY. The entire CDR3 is CASGVRDNNSPLYF.

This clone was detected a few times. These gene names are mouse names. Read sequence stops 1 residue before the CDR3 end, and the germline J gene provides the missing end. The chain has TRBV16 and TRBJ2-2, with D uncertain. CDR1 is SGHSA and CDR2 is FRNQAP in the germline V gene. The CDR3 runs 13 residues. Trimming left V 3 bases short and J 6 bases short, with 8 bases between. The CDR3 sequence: CASSFSGPGQLYF. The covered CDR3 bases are TGTGCAAGCAGCTTTTCCGGGCCCGGGCAGCTCTAC.

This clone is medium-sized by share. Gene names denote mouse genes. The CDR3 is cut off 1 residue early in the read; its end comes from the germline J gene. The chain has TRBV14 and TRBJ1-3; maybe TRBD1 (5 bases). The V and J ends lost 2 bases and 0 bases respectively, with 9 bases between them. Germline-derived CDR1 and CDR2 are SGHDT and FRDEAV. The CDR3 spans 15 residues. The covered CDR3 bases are TGTGCCAGCAGTTTGGAGGGGCTTTCTGGAAATACGCTCTAT. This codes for CASSLEGLSGNTLY. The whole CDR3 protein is CASSLEGLSGNTLYF.

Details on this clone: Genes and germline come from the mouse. CDR3 loop: CTCSAELGVNYAEQFF. Incomplete CDR3 DNA: TGCACCTGCAGTGCAGAACTGGGGGTTAACTATGCTGAGCAGTTC. The rearrangement joins TRBV1 to TRBJ2-1, with 8 bases aligning to TRBD2. The CDR3 end lies 1 residue beyond the end of the read and is filled in from the germline J gene. Trimming took 0 bases from V and 0 from J; bases not matched to a gene: 1. The CDR3 sequence is 16 residues long. The germline V gene has CDR1 NSQYPW and CDR2 LRSPGD (reference sequence).

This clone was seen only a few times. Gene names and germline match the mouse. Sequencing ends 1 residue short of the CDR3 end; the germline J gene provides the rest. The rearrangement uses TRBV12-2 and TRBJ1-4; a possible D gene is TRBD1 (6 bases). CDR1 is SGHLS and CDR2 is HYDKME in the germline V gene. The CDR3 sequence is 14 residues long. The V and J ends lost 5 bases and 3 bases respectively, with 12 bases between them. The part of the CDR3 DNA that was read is TGTGCCAGCTGCCGGGACACGGCCAACGAAAGATTATTT. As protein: CASCRDTANERLF. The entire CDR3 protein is CASCRDTANERLFF.

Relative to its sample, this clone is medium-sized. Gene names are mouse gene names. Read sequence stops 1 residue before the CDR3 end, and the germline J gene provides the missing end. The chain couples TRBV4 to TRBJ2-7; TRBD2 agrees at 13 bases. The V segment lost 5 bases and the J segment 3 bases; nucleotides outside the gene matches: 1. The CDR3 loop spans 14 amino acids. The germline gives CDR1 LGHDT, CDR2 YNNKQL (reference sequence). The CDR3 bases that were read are TGTGCCAGCAGCGGGGACTGGGGGGGCTATGAACAGTAC. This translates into CASSGDWGGYEQY. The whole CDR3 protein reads CASSGDWGGYEQYF.

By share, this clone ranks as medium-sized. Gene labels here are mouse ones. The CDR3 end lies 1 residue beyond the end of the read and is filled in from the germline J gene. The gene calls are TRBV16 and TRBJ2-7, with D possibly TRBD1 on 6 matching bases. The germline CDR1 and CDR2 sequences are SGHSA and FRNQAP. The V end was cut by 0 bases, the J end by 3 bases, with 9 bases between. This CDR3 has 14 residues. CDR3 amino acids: CASSLEGHNYEQYF. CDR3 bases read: TGTGCAAGCAGCTTAGAGGGACACAACTATGAACAGTAC.

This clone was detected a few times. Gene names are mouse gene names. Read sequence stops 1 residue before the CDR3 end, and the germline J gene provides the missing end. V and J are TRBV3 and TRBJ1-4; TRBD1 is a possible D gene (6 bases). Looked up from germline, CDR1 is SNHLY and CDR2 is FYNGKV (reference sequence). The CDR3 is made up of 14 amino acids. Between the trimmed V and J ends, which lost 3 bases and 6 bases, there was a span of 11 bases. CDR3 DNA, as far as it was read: TGTGCCAGCAGCTTTCGGGGGGCGCACGAAAGATTATTT. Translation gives CASSFRGAHERLF. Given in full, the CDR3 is CASSFRGAHERLFF.